This entry describes one T cell receptor beta chain. The entry originates in a study of blood T cell repertoires in COVID-19. At the level of the study: Sites across the United States, Italy and Spain contributed samples from acute and convalescent COVID-19. Sources were T cells, B-cell-depleted T cells, or PBMCs; the material itself was cDNA or gDNA.

The CDR3 is made up of 17 amino acids. Germline V gives CDR1 SGDLS, CDR2 YYNGEE. Trimming took 2 bases from V and 2 from J, leaving 14 bases between them. In the study's own analysis: Reference gene primer amplification gave estimated nucleated cell counts. Sequenced by immunoSEQ multiplex PCR; TCRdb stores in-frame clones only, minus some. That table gives V, J and clone size, and the DNA gave D and trimming. The sample consists of about 53,000 clones, more than 90% of them appearing once. The clonotype was recovered from a human donor in a cohort sampled during active COVID-19. The specimen was peripheral blood. The chain carries TRBV9 and TRBJ2-6; maybe TRBD1 (6 bases). CDR3 sequence (DNA): TGTGCCAGCAGCGTGGACAGCGCATTTACTGGGGCCAACGTCCTGACTTTC. Residues: CASSVDSAFTGANVLTF.